This TCR beta chain appears in the sequencing data of a study of CD8+CD57+ T cells in acquired aplastic anemia. Study as a whole: Where healthy donors were concerned, CD4+ cells averaged roughly 11 million reads.

Both TCR beta VDJ combination and CDR3 sequence profiling were carried out. Genomic DNA was the template for this profiling. A single record per CDR3 protein comes from TCRdb applying MiXCR to the reads. The profile covers about 130,000 distinct CDR3 sequences, with 48% appearing a single time and 2% to 3% taken by the ten largest. After removal of 1 base from V and 7 bases from J, the junction contained 1 base not matched to a gene. The CDR3 has 12 amino acids. Germline lookup yields CDR1 SEHNR and CDR2 FQNEAQ (reference sequence). The clonotype was recovered from a human donor in good health, serving as a control. The sample consisted of sorted CD4+, CD8+, or CD8+CD57+ T cells (not recorded which) from PBMCs. The J gene is TRBJ2-7, the V gene TRBV7-9; TRBD1 matches 7 bases. CDR3 in amino acids: CASSLDRGEQYF. The CDR3, as DNA: TGTGCCAGCAGCTTAGACAGGGGAGAGCAGTACTTC.